The clone carrying this T cell receptor beta chain was observed at least ten times. Its specificity is unknown. This sample is part of a study of metastatic and nonmetastatic thyroid tumors. Across the whole study: Comparison of repertoires was carried out across blood and tumor or nodule tissue from malignant and benign thyroid patients. Study-level results: Benign nodules were reported to have significantly lower TCR beta diversity than malignant thyroid tumors, in blood and tumor.

Until they underwent thyroid surgery, no patient had received any treatment. In the source study's methods: Clinicopathological groups of papillary thyroid cancer showed CDR3 differences that were used to build a distant-metastasis classifier. Using MiXCR, TCRdb reanalyzed the PCR reads. TCRdb assigned the V and J calls; the authors' analysis was not used. The sample records around 20,000 clones, about a sixth being singletons. Germline loops: CDR1 MDHEN, CDR2 SYDVKM. The CDR3 consists of 17 residues. V was pared by 7 bases and J by 1 base, with 14 bases of the junction left unmatched. This chain links TRBV28 with TRBJ1-1, with 8 bases matching TRBD1. The sequencing input was blood. The TCR sequence derives from a female donor with papillary thyroid cancer or a benign thyroid nodule (not recorded which). Some clones in this sample may be carry-over from other donors' samples. The CDR3 DNA is TGTGCCAGCACCCTGACAGGGGCATTCGACGAGAACACTGAAGCTTTCTTT. The encoded protein is CASTLTGAFDENTEAFF. Together with reference TRBV28 and TRBJ1-1, the CDR3 gives the full variable domain: DVKVTQSSRYLVKRTGEKVFLECVQDMDHENMFWYRQDPGLGLRLIYFSYDVKMKEKGDIPEGYSVSREKKERFSLILESASTNQTSMYLCASTLTGAFDENTEAFFGQGTRLTVV.